This entry lists 12 T cell receptor beta chains sequenced from one sample in a study of OX40 agonist ivuxolimab in advanced cancers. The receptor library was made with the immunoSEQ multiplex PCR assay. The source is immuneACCESS, and TCRdb retained only in-frame sequences with V and J called. Part of the clones is not carried over; for the studies checked, unresolved V genes explain less than half of this, and the remainder is unexplained. The table for this sample lists around 62,000 clones; around 84% of them were counted only once. The ten biggest clones cover 2.4% of the sample. The sequencing here drew on CD4+ or CD8+ T cells sorted from blood, taken in a trial of the OX40 agonist ivuxolimab. The receptor set was obtained from an adult with an advanced solid tumor such as melanoma, head and neck, liver or kidney cancer.

The chain couples TRBV5-1 to TRBJ1-1, with D maybe TRBD1 (6 bases). Germline CDR1 reads SGHRS; CDR2 reads YFSETQ. This CDR3 region has 16 residues. Trimming took 1 base from V and 7 from J, leaving 20 bases between them. The CDR3 DNA reads TGCGCCAGCAGCTTGTCCCCGACAATGGGGGGCAGTGAAGCTTTCTTT. Translation: CASSLSPTMGGSEAFF.

The chain couples TRBV5-1 to TRBJ2-2; D gene ambiguous. CDR3 size: 11 residues. Germline assignment: CDR1 SGHRS and CDR2 YFSETQ. V shed 4 bases and J shed 4 bases, with 2 bases lying between them. The CDR3 spells CASSITGELFF. In DNA form, the CDR3 reads TGCGCCAGCAGCATCACCGGGGAGCTGTTTTTT.

The chain carries TRBV15 and TRBJ2-6; tentatively, D is TRBD1 (6 bases). The CDR3 loop spans 14 amino acids. CDR1 is LNHNV and CDR2 is YYDKDF in the germline V gene (reference sequence). Deletions cut 5 bases from V and 18 bases from J, with 23 bases between. This CDR3 reads CATSLTSGQSGTTF. CDR3 DNA sequence: TGTGCCACCAGCCTGACGAGCGGACAGTCTGGGACGACTTTC.

V is TRBV19 and J is TRBJ1-6, with D perhaps matching TRBD1 (6 bases). CDR1 and CDR2 from the germline V gene are LNHDA and SQIVND (reference sequence). V lost 7 bases and J lost 7, with 11 bases in between. The CDR3 is 13 amino acids. CDR3 sequence reads: CASTVTGNSPLHF. The CDR3 DNA sequence: TGTGCCAGTACTGTCACAGGGAATTCACCCCTCCACTTT.

This clone was counted between two and nine times. The chain joins TRBV7-2 to TRBJ1-2; TRBD1 is a possible D gene (5 bases). The germline gives CDR1 SGHTA, CDR2 FQGNSA. V lost 0 bases to trimming and J lost 2 bases, with 7 bases between them. CDR3 length: 14 residues. CDR3 sequence reads: CASSLAAGNYGYTF. The CDR3 coding sequence is TGTGCCAGCAGCTTAGCGGCAGGGAACTATGGCTACACCTTC.

The sample holds one count of this clone. The CDR3: CASSPNTDTQYF. CDR3 nucleotide sequence: TGTGCCAGCAGCCCGAACACAGATACGCAGTATTTT. The chain links TRBV7-3 to TRBJ2-3; no reliable D call. Germline V gene sequence: CDR1 SGHTA, CDR2 FQGTGA. With 5 bases removed from V and 2 bases from J, the gap between germline ends came to 5 bases. The CDR3 is 12 residues long.

CDR3 residues: CASAGTANTGELFF. CDR3 DNA: TGCGCCAGCGCCGGGACAGCGAACACCGGGGAGCTGTTTTTT. The chain is built from TRBV5-1 and TRBJ2-2; 7 bases match TRBD1. The germline V gene has CDR1 SGHRS and CDR2 YFSETQ. This CDR3 is 14 amino acids long. Trimming took 7 bases from V and 0 from J; bases not matched to a gene: 3.

In this sample, this clone turned up once. The gene calls are TRBV7-6 and TRBJ2-1, with D perhaps TRBD1 or TRBD2 (5 bases each). The germline gives CDR1 SGHVS, CDR2 FNYEAQ. V lost 5 bases and J lost 13, with 21 bases in between. The CDR3 loop spans 14 amino acids. CDR3 amino acids: CASSDINTGDRQFF. DNA for the CDR3: TGTGCCAGCAGCGACATCAATACCGGGGACCGTCAGTTCTTC.

The J gene is TRBJ2-2, the V gene TRBV9, with D possibly being TRBD1 or TRBD2 (5 bases each). CDR3 length: 16 amino acids. CDR1 and CDR2 (germline): SGDLS, YYNGEE. The V end was cut by 4 bases, the J end by 5 bases, with 18 bases between. DNA for the CDR3: TGTGCCAGCAGCACGATTGCCGGGACCACGACCGGGGAGCTGTTTTTT. Protein product: CASSTIAGTTTGELFF.

This chain connects TRBV2 to TRBJ1-5, with 7 bases matching TRBD1. This CDR3 has 16 residues. Trimming removed 6 bases from V and 0 bases from J; junction bases left unmatched: 8. Germline V CDR1 and CDR2: SNHLY, FYNNEI. The CDR3 sequence: CASRRQGANSNQPQHF. The CDR3, as DNA: TGTGCCAGCAGACGACAGGGCGCGAATAGCAATCAGCCCCAGCATTTT.

This clone came up a few times. The chain employs TRBV7-2 and TRBJ1-4, with 7 bases that match TRBD1. The V segment lost 4 bases and the J segment 7 bases; nucleotides outside the gene matches: 9. The CDR3 is made up of 15 amino acids. Germline values: CDR1 SGHTA, CDR2 FQGNSA. The CDR3 reads CASSSPTGDGEKLFF. The CDR3 DNA reads as TGTGCCAGCAGCTCACCAACAGGGGATGGTGAAAAACTGTTTTTT.

With respect to this clone: Distinct nucleotide sequences in the sample also encode this CDR3. The chain joins TRBV6-1 to TRBJ1-5; D unresolved. The CDR3 totals 14 residues. V was trimmed by 3 bases and J by 0 bases, leaving 6 bases between them. The germline gives CDR1 MNHNS, CDR2 SASEGT. The CDR3 DNA sequence: TGTGCCAGCAGTGAGGGTTATAGCAATCAGCCCCAGCATTTT. It is translated as CASSEGYSNQPQHF.